This T cell receptor (beta chain) was recovered during a study of a mutant IDH1 vaccine in newly diagnosed glioma. On the study more broadly: In some groups vaccination began 4-6 weeks post-radiotherapy; others received it with temozolomide. Patients arrived already treated with radiotherapy, temozolomide, or both, most having had both.

Study-level points and caveats: A vaccine-induced immune response developed in roughly 93% of the patients.

Germline CDR1 is LGHNT and CDR2 is FRNRAP. Trimming took 1 base from V and 3 from J, leaving 12 bases between them. This CDR3 spans 15 amino acids. The data were produced by immunoSEQ multiplex PCR, yet TCRdb's version contains in-frame clones alone and is incomplete. The top ten clones hold 3% to 4% of a sample with under 70,000 clones, roughly four fifths of them seen once. Worth noting for this clone: What it binds is unknown.

The time point was: week 5, during vaccination. Alongside topical imiquimod, each dose of vaccine comprised 300 ug of mutant IDH1 20-mer peptide. The sequence was collected from a man aged 25-45 years with glioma. Sequences were derived from PBMCs, sampled from a glioma patient whose treatment included an IDH1 peptide vaccine. V usage is TRBV12-5 and J usage is TRBJ1-2, with D possibly being TRBD1 (6 bases). CDR3 nucleotides: TGTGCTAGTGGTTTGGGGGACATTGTTGACTATGGCTACACCTTC. Its translation is CASGLGDIVDYGYTF.